Sequencing of this T cell receptor (beta chain) was carried out in a study of shared clonotypes between healthy human individuals. The germline gives CDR1 LGHNA, CDR2 YSLEER. The V and J ends lost 3 bases and 1 base, in that order; junction bases with no gene match: 11. There are 18 residues in the CDR3. Measured with immunoSEQ multiplex PCR; TCRdb has only the in-frame clones, and not every one. The sample contains approximately 2.5 million clones, roughly 93% of which appear only once. The receptor was derived from a man aged 18 to 30 in good health. Some clones in this sample may be carry-over from other donors' samples. The rearrangement links TRBV4-3 to TRBJ2-2, with 7 bases aligning to TRBD1. The sequencing sample was made of naive CD4+ T cells from PBMCs. Noted subset: CD45RA+ positively selected. The chain's CDR3 is CASSHSFGAGGNTGELFF. The CDR3 nucleotides are TGCGCCAGCAGCCACTCTTTCGGGGCAGGGGGGAACACCGGGGAGCTGTTTTTT.